This T cell receptor beta chain was obtained from a study of technical replicates of blood from four donors listed by TCRdb under 2017. Receptor libraries were prepared by the immunoSEQ multiplex PCR assay. TCRdb took over this immuneACCESS table, retaining in-frame rearrangements with V and J assigned. Such tables are incomplete; in checked studies, under half of the missing clones stem from an unresolved V gene, and the remainder is unexplained. The table for this sample lists 65,000 to 90,000 clones; under 99% of them were counted only once. Jointly, the top ten make up approximately 0.2% of the sample. Worth noting for this clone: Its antigen is unknown. The record has no base qualities; no much larger clone is one base away.

V trim: 2 bases; J trim: 10 bases; unmatched bases: 9. The CDR3 contains 15 residues, cysteine and phenylalanine counted. Here the CDR3 DNA is all that survives: 45 bases in frame from base 1. CDR1 and CDR2 are read off the germline V gene as SGDLS and YYNGEE. The sequence links TRBV9 to TRBJ2-1; TRBD2 lines up with 10 middle nucleotides. The source of this sequence is a human donor in good health. Material: T cells isolated from PBMCs. The CDR3 region: CASSVGLAAAREQFF. The DNA sequence follows: TGTGCCAGCAGCGTCGGACTAGCGGCCGCGAGGGAGCAGTTCTTC.